A selection of T cell receptor beta chains follows, all from one sample in a study of cytomegalovirus exposure and HLA in healthy donors. The protocol was immunoSEQ multiplex PCR, while the TCRdb copy is restricted to in-frame clones and leaves out a portion. The sample yields roughly 59,000 clones, 60% to 70% seen once. The sample was PBMCs. These receptor sequences come from a man aged 40-55 years in good health and CMV-seropositive. The CDR3 runs from the conserved cysteine through the conserved F or W. The order of the fields is clone size, J gene, D gene, V gene, CDR3 DNA, CDR3 protein. A D gene is named only where the DNA matches it firmly. Where a row states a size, it is once, few, many or the class of an expanded clone; other rows omit it.

>NA|TRBJ1-6|NA|TRBV25-1
TGTGCCAGCACAGGGAATTCACCCCTCCACTTT
CASTGNSPLHF
>NA|TRBJ2-7|NA|TRBV6-5
TGTGCCAGCAGTTATCAGCGGACCCACGAGCAGTACTTC
CASSYQRTHEQYF
>NA|TRBJ1-2|NA|TRBV7-9
TGTGCCAGCAGCTCAACAGAGAACTATGGCTACACCTTC
CASSSTENYGYTF
>few|TRBJ2-5|TRBD1|TRBV2
TGTGCCAGCAACACACAGGGGGCGCAGGAGACCCAGTACTTC
CASNTQGAQETQYF
>NA|TRBJ1-2|NA|TRBV30
TGTGCCTGGGCCGGGAGCTATGGCTACACCTTC
CAWAGSYGYTF
>NA|TRBJ1-1|NA|TRBV5-1
TGCGCCAGCAGCTTGGATGGACACTCGAACACTGAAGCTTTCTTT
CASSLDGHSNTEAFF
>NA|TRBJ1-3|NA|TRBV28
TGTGCCAGCAGTTTACGGCCAGGGGCTGGAAACACCATATATTTT
CASSLRPGAGNTIYF
>NA|TRBJ2-5|NA|TRBV5-1
TGCGCCAGCAGCTTCCTCTTTTCAACGCGGGGTGGTGAGACCCAGTACTTC
CASSFLFSTRGGETQYF
>NA|TRBJ2-6|NA|TRBV9
TGTGCCAGCAGCGTCTCGGCGGCTGGGGCCAACGTCCTGACTTTC
CASSVSAAGANVLTF
>NA|TRBJ2-3|TRBD1|TRBV2
TGTGCCAGCAGCGACAGGGGGAAGAACACAGATACGCAGTATTTT
CASSDRGKNTDTQYF
>NA|TRBJ2-7|TRBD1|TRBV6-1
TGTGCCAGCAGTGCACCCGGGACAGGGTTCTACGAGCAGTACTTC
CASSAPGTGFYEQYF
>NA|TRBJ2-7|NA|TRBV7-9
TGTGCCAGCAGTTCCCGACAGGACTCCTACGAGCAGTACTTC
CASSSRQDSYEQYF
>NA|TRBJ2-1|NA|TRBV27
TGTGCCAGCAGTTTATTAGGCAGGGGCTCCTACAATGAGCAGTTCTTC
CASSLLGRGSYNEQFF
>once|TRBJ2-7|TRBD1|TRBV2
TGTGCCAGTACAGGGGGCGATCGTGTATGGTACGAGCAGTACTTC
CASTGGDRVWYEQYF
>few|TRBJ2-1|TRBD2|TRBV9
TGTGCCAGCAGCGCTAGCGCGGCTAGCGGGGGCCATGAGCAGTTCTTC
CASSASAASGGHEQFF
>few|TRBJ2-2|TRBD1|TRBV27
TGTGCCAGCAGGACCGTACAGGGGGTCGGGGAGCTGTTTTTT
CASRTVQGVGELFF
>NA|TRBJ2-1|TRBD2|TRBV4-3
TGCGCCAGCAGCCAAGCCCTAGCGGATAGCTCCTACAATGAGCAGTTCTTC
CASSQALADSSYNEQFF
>NA|TRBJ1-2|TRBD1|TRBV7-9
TGTGCCAGCAACTCTGGACAGGGTTCGGATGGCTACACCTTC
CASNSGQGSDGYTF
>NA|TRBJ1-6|TRBD1|TRBV5-4
TGTGCCAGCAGCTGGGACAGGGGTAATTCACCCCTCCACTTT
CASSWDRGNSPLHF
>NA|TRBJ2-5|NA|TRBV9
TGTGCCAGCAGCGTAGCGGGGGGCCGCCAAGAGACCCAGTACTTC
CASSVAGGRQETQYF
>NA|TRBJ1-2|TRBD1|TRBV10-3
TGTGCCATCAGTGGATGGGGACAGAAATCCTATGGCTACACCTTC
CAISGWGQKSYGYTF